In this sample, the clone carrying this TCR beta chain turned up once. Its antigen is not identified. The germline V gene encodes CDR1 DFQATT and CDR2 SNEGSKA (reference sequence). Trimming cost V 3 bases and J 5 bases, with 7 bases left between them. This CDR3 has 11 residues. The data stem from a study of cytomegalovirus exposure and HLA in healthy donors. PCR involved 60 Vbeta and 13 Jbeta primers. Some clones are missing from TCRdb's copy, which holds only in-frame ones; the method was immunoSEQ multiplex PCR. This sample has tens of thousands of clones, with 70% to 75% found just once. Study results and caveats: Later genetic work tied a missense DCLRE1C variant to beta-chain V and J trimming.

The TCR comes from a man aged 25-40 years in good health and CMV-seropositive. Material for sequencing was PBMCs. V and J are TRBV20-1 and TRBJ2-5; no clear D gene. CDR3 coding DNA: TGCAGTGCTAGTTTAGCTGAGACCCAGTACTTC. Its translation: CSASLAETQYF.